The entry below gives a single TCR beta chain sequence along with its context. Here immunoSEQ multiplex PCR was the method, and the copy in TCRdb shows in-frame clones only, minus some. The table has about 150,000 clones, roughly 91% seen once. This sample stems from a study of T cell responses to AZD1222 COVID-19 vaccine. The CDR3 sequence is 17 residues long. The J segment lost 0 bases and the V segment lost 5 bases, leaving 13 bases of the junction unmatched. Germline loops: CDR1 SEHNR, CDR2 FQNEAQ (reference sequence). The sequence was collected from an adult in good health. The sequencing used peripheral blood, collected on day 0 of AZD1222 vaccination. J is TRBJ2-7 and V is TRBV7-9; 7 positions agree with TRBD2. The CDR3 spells CASSPTSVQRVSYEQYF. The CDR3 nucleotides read TGTGCCAGCAGCCCCACTAGCGTCCAGAGGGTCTCCTACGAGCAGTACTTC.